The entry that follows covers one T cell receptor (beta chain) sequence. The source of the sample is a study of shared clonotypes between healthy human individuals. CDR1 and CDR2 (germline): MNHNS, SASEGT. The CDR3 is made up of 13 amino acids. J gave up 7 bases and V 4 bases, and 3 bases lay outside the gene matches. The data were produced by immunoSEQ multiplex PCR, yet TCRdb's version contains in-frame clones alone and is incomplete. This sample has roughly 2.6 million clones, with approximately 94% found just once. This sequence was found in a man younger than 30 in good health. Source material: naive CD4+ T cells sorted from blood. Subset of the sample: CD45RA+ positively selected. The chain has TRBV6-1 and TRBJ1-5; 8 positions agree with TRBD1. Written as DNA, the CDR3 is TGTGCCAGCAGTGGACAGGGGTACCAGCCCCAGCATTTT. It yields the protein CASSGQGYQPQHF.